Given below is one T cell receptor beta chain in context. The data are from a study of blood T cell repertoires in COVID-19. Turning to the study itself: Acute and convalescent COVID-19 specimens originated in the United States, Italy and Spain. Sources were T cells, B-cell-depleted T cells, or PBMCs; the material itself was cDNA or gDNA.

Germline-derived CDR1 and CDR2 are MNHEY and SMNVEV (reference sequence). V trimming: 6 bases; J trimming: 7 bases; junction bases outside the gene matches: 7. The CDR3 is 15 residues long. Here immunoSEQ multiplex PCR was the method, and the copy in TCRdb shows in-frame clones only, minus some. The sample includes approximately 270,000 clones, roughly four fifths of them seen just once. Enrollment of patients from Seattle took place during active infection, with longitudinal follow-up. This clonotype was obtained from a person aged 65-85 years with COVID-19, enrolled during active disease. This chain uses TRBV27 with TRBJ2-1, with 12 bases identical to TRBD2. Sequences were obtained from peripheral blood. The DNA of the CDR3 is TGTGCCAGCAGCCCCGGACTAGCGGGACAGAATGAGCAGTTCTTC. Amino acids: CASSPGLAGQNEQFF.